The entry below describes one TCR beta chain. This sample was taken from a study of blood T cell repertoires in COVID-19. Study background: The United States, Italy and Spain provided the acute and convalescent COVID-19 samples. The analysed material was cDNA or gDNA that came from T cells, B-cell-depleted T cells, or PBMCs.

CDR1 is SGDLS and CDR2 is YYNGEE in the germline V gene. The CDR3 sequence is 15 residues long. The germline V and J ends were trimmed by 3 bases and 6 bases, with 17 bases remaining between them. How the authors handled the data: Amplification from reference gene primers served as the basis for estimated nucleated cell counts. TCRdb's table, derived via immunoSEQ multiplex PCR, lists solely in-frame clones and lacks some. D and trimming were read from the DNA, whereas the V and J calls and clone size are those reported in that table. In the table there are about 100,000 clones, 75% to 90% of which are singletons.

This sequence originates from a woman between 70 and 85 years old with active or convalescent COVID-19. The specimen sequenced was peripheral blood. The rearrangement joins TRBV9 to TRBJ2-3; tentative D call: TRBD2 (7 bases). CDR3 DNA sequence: TGTGCCAGCAGCGATAAGGGGGGGCCGAGGGATACGCAGTATTTT. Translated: CASSDKGGPRDTQYF.